The sequence of this TCR beta chain was determined in a study of PD-L1 blockade in urothelial cancer. The CDR3 length is 16 residues. CDR1 and CDR2 (germline): SGHDT, YYEEEE. Trimming left V 0 bases short and J 1 base short, with 12 bases between. Measured with immunoSEQ multiplex PCR; TCRdb has only the in-frame clones, and not every one. Counted here are 40,000 to 45,000 clones, roughly 78% occurring once; the ten biggest clones make up roughly 3.1%. The chain joins TRBV5-6 to TRBJ2-3, with a tentative D call TRBD2 (5 bases). The specimen comprised PBMCs, sampled around atezolizumab (anti-PD-L1) treatment. The receptor comes from a man in his 70s with urothelial cancer. The CDR3 region is CASSLGTGLGTDTQYF. CDR3 coding DNA: TGTGCCAGCAGCTTGGGTACCGGACTGGGCACAGATACGCAGTATTTT.